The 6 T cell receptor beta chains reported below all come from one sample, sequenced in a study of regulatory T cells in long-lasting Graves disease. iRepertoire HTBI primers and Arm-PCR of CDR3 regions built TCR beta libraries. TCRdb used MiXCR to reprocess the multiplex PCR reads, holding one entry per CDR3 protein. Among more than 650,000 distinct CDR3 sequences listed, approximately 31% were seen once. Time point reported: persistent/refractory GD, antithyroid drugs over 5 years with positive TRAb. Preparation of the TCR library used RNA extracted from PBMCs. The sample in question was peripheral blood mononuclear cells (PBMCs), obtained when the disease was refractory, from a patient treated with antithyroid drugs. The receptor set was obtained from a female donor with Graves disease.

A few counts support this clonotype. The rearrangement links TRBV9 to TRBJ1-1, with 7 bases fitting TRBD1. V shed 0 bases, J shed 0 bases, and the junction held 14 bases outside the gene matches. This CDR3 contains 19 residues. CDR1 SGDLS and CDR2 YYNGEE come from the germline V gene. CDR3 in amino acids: CASSVARDSLGGLNTEAFF. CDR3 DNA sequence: TGTGCCAGCAGCGTAGCCAGGGACAGCCTTGGAGGTTTGAACACTGAAGCTTTCTTT.

CDR3 DNA: TGTGCCAGCTCCCCCCGGACGGGTCAGCCCCAGCATTTT. The encoded protein is CASSPRTGQPQHF. V and J are TRBV19 and TRBJ1-5, with D hard to call. The CDR3 is 13 amino acids. V lost 9 bases and J lost 6, with 15 bases in between. Looked up from germline, CDR1 is LNHDA and CDR2 is SQIVND (reference sequence).

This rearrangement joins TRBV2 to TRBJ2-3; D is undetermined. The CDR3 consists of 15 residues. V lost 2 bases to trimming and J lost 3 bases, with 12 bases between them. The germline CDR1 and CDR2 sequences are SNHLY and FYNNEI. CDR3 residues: CASSEFAVGTDTQYF. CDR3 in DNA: TGTGCCAGCAGTGAATTTGCGGTGGGGACAGATACGCAGTATTTT.

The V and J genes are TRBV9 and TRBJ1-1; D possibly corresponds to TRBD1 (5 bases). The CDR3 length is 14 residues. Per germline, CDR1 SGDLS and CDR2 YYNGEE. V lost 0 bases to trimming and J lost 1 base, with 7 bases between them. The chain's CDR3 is CASSVVGENTEAFF. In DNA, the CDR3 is TGTGCCAGCAGCGTAGTGGGGGAGAACACTGAAGCTTTCTTT.

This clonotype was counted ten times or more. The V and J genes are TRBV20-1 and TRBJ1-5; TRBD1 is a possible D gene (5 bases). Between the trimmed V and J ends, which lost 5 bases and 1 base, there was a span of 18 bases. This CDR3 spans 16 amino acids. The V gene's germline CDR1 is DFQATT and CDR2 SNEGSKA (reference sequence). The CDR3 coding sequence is TGCAGTGCTGGGGGAAGCGGGGGAAGCAGCAATCAGCCCCAGCATTTT. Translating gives CSAGGSGGSSNQPQHF.

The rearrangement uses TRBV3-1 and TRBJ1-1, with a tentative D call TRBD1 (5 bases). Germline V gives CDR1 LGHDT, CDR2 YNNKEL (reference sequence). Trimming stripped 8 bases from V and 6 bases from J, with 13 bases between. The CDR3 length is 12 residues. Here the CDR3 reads CASRGGNAEAFF. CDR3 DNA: TGTGCCAGCCGGGGGGGAAACGCTGAAGCTTTCTTT.